The 21 T cell receptor beta chains reported below all come from one sample, sequenced in a study of graft-versus-host responses after intestinal transplantation. Assay: immunoSEQ multiplex PCR; the TCRdb copy retains only in-frame clones and omits some. The data hold tens of thousands of clones, with approximately 82% observed a single time. The starting material was PBMCs, obtained approximately 28 days after intestinal transplant. All receptors come from a human patient who received an intestinal transplant, so some T cells may come from the graft donor.

This clone appeared once. V and J are TRBV4-1 and TRBJ2-7, with D perhaps TRBD1 or TRBD2 (5 bases each). The CDR3 sequence is 17 residues long. V was pared by 0 bases and J by 3 bases, with 18 bases between. Germline V gene sequence: CDR1 MGHRA, CDR2 YSYEKL. The CDR3 DNA reads TGCGCCAGCAGCCAAGATGGCCCCCGGGACGGCTACTACGAGCAGTACTTC. Amino acid sequence: CASSQDGPRDGYYEQYF.

The chain combines TRBV2 with TRBJ2-5; perhaps TRBD2 as D (6 bases). Trimming removed 6 bases at V and 0 bases at J, with 14 bases between. The CDR3 runs 15 residues. CDR1 is SNHLY, CDR2 FYNNEI, per germline. CDR3 in DNA: TGTGCCAGCAGACCCCAGCTAGCGTACCAAGAGACCCAGTACTTC. Protein product: CASRPQLAYQETQYF.

The rearrangement links TRBV5-1 to TRBJ2-3, with no clear D. There are 10 residues in the CDR3. V was pared by 2 bases and J by 8 bases, with 3 bases between. Germline CDR1 is SGHRS and CDR2 is YFSETQ. The CDR3 spells CASSFGTQYF. The CDR3 region has the DNA TGCGCCAGCAGCTTTGGTACGCAGTATTTT.

The genes are TRBV5-1 and TRBJ2-5; TRBD2 agrees at 7 bases. Germline CDR1 is SGHRS and CDR2 is YFSETQ. V was clipped by 4 bases and J by 4 bases; unmatched bases: 7. There are 14 residues in the CDR3. The CDR3 nucleotides are TGCGCCAGCAGCCCGGGACTAAGAAGAGAGACCCAGTACTTC. Its translation: CASSPGLRRETQYF.

V and J are TRBV7-9 and TRBJ1-1; TRBD1 matches 10 bases. The CDR3 is 15 amino acids. Germline V gives CDR1 SEHNR, CDR2 FQNEAQ (reference sequence). With 5 bases clipped from V and 5 bases from J, the junction kept 8 bases outside the gene matches. This CDR3 is CASSVGTGAPTEAFF. CDR3 sequence (DNA): TGTGCCAGCAGCGTAGGGACAGGGGCCCCGACTGAAGCTTTCTTT.

This chain connects TRBV7-3 to TRBJ2-3, with TRBD2 matching over 7 bases. This CDR3 has 14 residues. V gave up 0 bases and J gave up 6 bases; unmatched junction bases: 3. Germline loops: CDR1 SGHTA, CDR2 FQGTGA. In DNA, the CDR3 is TGTGCCAGCAGCTTAACGTCGGGAGGTGATACGCAGTATTTT. It codes for CASSLTSGGDTQYF.

There are a few counts of this clone. The rearrangement joins TRBV2 to TRBJ1-5; no clear D gene. Germline CDR1 SNHLY, CDR2 FYNNEI. Between the trimmed V and J ends, which lost 2 bases and 3 bases, there was a span of 11 bases. This CDR3 region has 15 residues. The CDR3 DNA sequence: TGTGCCAGCAGTGAACCTAAACTCTACAATCAGCCCCAGCATTTT. It yields the protein CASSEPKLYNQPQHF.

The chain joins TRBV4-2 to TRBJ2-4, with TRBD2 matching 8 bases. The CDR3 loop spans 14 amino acids. Germline V gene lookup returns CDR1 LGHNA and CDR2 YNFKEQ. After removal of 5 bases from V and 7 bases from J, the junction contained 7 bases not matched to a gene. The DNA for the CDR3 is TGTGCCAGCAGCGCAAGAGGACTAGCTAACATTCAGTACTTC. It specifies CASSARGLANIQYF.

The gene calls are TRBV19 and TRBJ2-3, with D tentatively TRBD1 or TRBD2 (5 bases each). Germline V gene lookup returns CDR1 LNHDA and CDR2 SQIVND (reference sequence). The CDR3 extends over 14 amino acids. The V gene lost 4 bases and the J gene lost 2 bases, with 10 bases spanning the gap. Here the CDR3 DNA reads TGTGCCAGTAGTAAGTGGGGACCCACAGATACGCAGTATTTT. Residues: CASSKWGPTDTQYF.

The CDR3 DNA reads TGCGCCAGCAGCCAAGATCTGATGGTAGCGGGGGAGAAGAAGCCCTGGAATGAGCAGTTCTTC. This sequence encodes CASSQDLMVAGEKKPWNEQFF. This chain uses TRBV4-1 with TRBJ2-1, with 9 bases lining up with TRBD2. This CDR3 has 21 amino acids. From germline, CDR1 is MGHRA and CDR2 YSYEKL. Trimming at V came to 0 bases and at J to 7 bases, leaving 22 bases not matched to a gene.

The chain joins TRBV5-1 to TRBJ2-7; 8 bases fit TRBD1. Unmatched junction bases numbered 19, after V lost 3 bases and J lost 2 bases. This CDR3 region has 19 residues. The V gene's germline CDR1 is SGHRS and CDR2 YFSETQ. CDR3 nucleotides: TGCGCCAGCAGCTCCCTTCCGACCGGGACAGGAGCTCTTGCCTACGAGCAGTACTTC. Encoded protein: CASSSLPTGTGALAYEQYF.

The rearrangement links TRBV7-6 to TRBJ2-2; no clear D. Germline CDR1 is SGHVS and CDR2 is FNYEAQ. V was clipped by 5 bases and J by 5 bases, with 9 bases between them. CDR3 length: 13 amino acids. The CDR3 loop is CASSRHETGELFF. The CDR3 DNA sequence: TGTGCCAGCAGCAGACACGAGACCGGGGAGCTGTTTTTT.

The J gene is TRBJ1-1, the V gene TRBV27; no clear D. The germline V gene encodes CDR1 MNHEY and CDR2 SMNVEV (reference sequence). The CDR3 length is 13 residues. The V end was cut by 8 bases, the J end by 6 bases, with 16 bases between. The CDR3 region has the DNA TGTGCCAGCGGGCCGGAGCCTTTCGCTGAAGCTTTCTTT. Translated, it gives CASGPEPFAEAFF.

This clone was observed a single time. The genes are TRBV11-2 and TRBJ2-7; 7 bases map to TRBD1. The CDR3 loop spans 14 amino acids. Trimming cost V 1 base and J 3 bases; bases outside gene matches: 3. From germline, CDR1 is SGHAT and CDR2 FQNNGV. The DNA for the CDR3 is TGTGCCAGCAGCTTAGGGGCAGGGGGCTACGAGCAGTACTTC. Amino acid sequence: CASSLGAGGYEQYF.

A few counts support this clone. The rearrangement uses TRBV28 and TRBJ1-2; D is unresolved. V was clipped by 2 bases and J by 4 bases, with 8 bases between them. CDR1 is MDHEN and CDR2 is SYDVKM in the germline V gene. The CDR3 has 13 residues. This CDR3 is CASSLRAGYGYTF. CDR3 sequence (DNA): TGTGCCAGCAGTTTAAGGGCAGGCTATGGCTACACCTTC.

The rearrangement links TRBV13 to TRBJ2-1; TRBD2 matches at 8 bases. This CDR3 region has 16 residues. Unmatched junction bases numbered 6, after V lost 0 bases and J lost 5 bases. The germline gives CDR1 PRHDT, CDR2 FYEKMQ (reference sequence). Here the CDR3 DNA reads TGTGCCAGCAGCTTAGGGGGACTAGAGAGGGACAATGAGCAGTTCTTC. Amino acid sequence: CASSLGGLERDNEQFF.

The rearrangement uses TRBV2 and TRBJ2-2; no firm D call. Germline V gives CDR1 SNHLY, CDR2 FYNNEI. This CDR3 is 13 amino acids long. The V and J ends lost 3 bases and 7 bases respectively, with 9 bases between them. The CDR3 protein is CASSDYRSGELFF. The DNA for the CDR3 is TGTGCCAGCAGTGACTACAGAAGCGGGGAGCTGTTTTTT.

This rearrangement joins TRBV28 to TRBJ1-2; the match to TRBD1 covers 11 bases. The trim removed 5 bases at V and 4 bases at J, leaving 6 bases unmatched. Germline lookup yields CDR1 MDHEN and CDR2 SYDVKM. The CDR3 runs 15 residues. DNA of the CDR3: TGTGCCAGCAGTAAAGGCGGGACAGGGGGCTATGGCTACACCTTC. Translated: CASSKGGTGGYGYTF.

The genes are TRBV4-1 and TRBJ2-7; D is unresolved. The CDR3 spans 13 residues. Germline CDR1 and CDR2: MGHRA and YSYEKL. V gave up 1 base and J gave up 3 bases, with 7 bases separating them. CDR3 sequence reads: CASSQVSSYEQYF. In DNA form, the CDR3 reads TGCGCCAGCAGCCAAGTAAGCAGCTACGAGCAGTACTTC.

This clone has just one count. This chain joins TRBV28 and TRBJ1-5; 10 positions agree with TRBD1. This CDR3 has 15 residues. The J segment lost 6 bases and the V segment lost 6 bases, leaving 8 bases of the junction unmatched. Germline CDR1 and CDR2: MDHEN and SYDVKM. The CDR3 here is CASSLTGGFGQPQHF. The CDR3 coding sequence is TGTGCCAGCAGCCTGACAGGGGGCTTCGGTCAGCCCCAGCATTTT.

A remark on this clone: A read error may account for a junction end that differs from germline. This chain connects TRBV7-3 to TRBJ2-3; 9 nucleotides align to TRBD2. The CDR3 is made up of 16 amino acids. Germline CDR1 is SGHTA and CDR2 is FQGTGA. The CDR3 nucleotides read TGTGCCTGCAGCTTAATCGGCGGGGGGGCCGAAGATACGCAGTATTTT. Protein product: CACSLIGGGAEDTQYF.